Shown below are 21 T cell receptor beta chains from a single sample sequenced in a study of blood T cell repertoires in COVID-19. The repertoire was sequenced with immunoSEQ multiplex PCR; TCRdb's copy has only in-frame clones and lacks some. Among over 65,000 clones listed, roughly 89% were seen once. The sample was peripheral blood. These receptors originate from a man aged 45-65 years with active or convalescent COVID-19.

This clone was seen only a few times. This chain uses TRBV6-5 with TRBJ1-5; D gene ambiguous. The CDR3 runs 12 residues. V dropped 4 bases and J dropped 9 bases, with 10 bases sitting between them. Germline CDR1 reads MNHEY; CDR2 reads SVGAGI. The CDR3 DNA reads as TGTGCCAGCAGTTGGGTCGGAGGGCCCCAGCATTTT. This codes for CASSWVGGPQHF.

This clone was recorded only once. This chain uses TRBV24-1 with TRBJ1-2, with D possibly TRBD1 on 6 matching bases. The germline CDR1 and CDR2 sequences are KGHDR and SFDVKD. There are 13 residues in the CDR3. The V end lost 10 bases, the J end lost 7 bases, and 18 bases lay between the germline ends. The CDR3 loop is CATKGRGSAGYTF. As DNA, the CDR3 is TGTGCCACAAAAGGGAGGGGGTCGGCTGGCTACACCTTC.

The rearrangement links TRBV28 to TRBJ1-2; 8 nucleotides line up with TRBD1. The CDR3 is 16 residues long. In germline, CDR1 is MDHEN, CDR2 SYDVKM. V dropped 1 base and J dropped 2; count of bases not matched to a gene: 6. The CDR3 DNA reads TGTGCCAGCAGTTTATATGCAGGGGGCGGCAACTATGGCTACACCTTC. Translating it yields CASSLYAGGGNYGYTF.

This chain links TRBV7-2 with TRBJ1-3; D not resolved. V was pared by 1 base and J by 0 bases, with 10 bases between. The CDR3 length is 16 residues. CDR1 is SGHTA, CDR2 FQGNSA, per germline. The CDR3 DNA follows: TGTGCCAGCAGCTTAGGACCGACAAGCTCTGGAAACACCATATATTTT. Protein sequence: CASSLGPTSSGNTIYF.

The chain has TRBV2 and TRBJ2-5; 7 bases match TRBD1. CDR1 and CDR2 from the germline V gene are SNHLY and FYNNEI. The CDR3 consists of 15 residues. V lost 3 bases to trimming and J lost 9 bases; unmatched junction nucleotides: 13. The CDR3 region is CASSEGQPPAGAQYF. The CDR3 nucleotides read TGTGCCAGCAGTGAGGGACAGCCACCTGCAGGAGCCCAGTACTTC. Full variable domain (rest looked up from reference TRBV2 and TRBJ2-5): EPEVTQTPSHQVTQMGQEVILRCVPISNHLYFYWYRQILGQKVEFLVSFYNNEISEKSEIFDDQFSVERPDGSNFTLKIRSTKLEDSAMYFCASSEGQPPAGAQYFGPGTRLLVL.

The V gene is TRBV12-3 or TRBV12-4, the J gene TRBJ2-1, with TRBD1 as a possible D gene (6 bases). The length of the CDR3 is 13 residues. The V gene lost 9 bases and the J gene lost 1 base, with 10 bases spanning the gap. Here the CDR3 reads CARGTGSYNEQFF. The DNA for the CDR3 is TGTGCCAGGGGCACAGGGTCCTACAATGAGCAGTTCTTC.

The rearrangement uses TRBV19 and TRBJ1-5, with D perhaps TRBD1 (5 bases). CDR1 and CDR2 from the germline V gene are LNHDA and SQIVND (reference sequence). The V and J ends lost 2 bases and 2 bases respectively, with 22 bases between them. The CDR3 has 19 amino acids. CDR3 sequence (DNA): TGTGCCAGTAGTATAAGGTTCGGAGGGGAGCGTTTCGGCAATCAGCCCCAGCATTTT. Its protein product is CASSIRFGGERFGNQPQHF.

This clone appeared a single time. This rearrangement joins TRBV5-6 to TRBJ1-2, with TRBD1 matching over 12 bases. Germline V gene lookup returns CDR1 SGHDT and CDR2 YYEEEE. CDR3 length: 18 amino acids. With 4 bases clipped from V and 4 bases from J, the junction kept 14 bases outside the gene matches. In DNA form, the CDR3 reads TGTGCCAGCAGCGCCGCCGGGACAGGGGGCTATGTTAGCTATGGCTACACCTTC. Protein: CASSAAGTGGYVSYGYTF.

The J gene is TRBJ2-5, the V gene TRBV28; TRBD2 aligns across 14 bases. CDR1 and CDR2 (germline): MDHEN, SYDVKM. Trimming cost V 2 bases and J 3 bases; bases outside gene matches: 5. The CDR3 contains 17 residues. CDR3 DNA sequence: TGTGCCAGCAGTTTAACCCGACTAGCGGGAGGGAAAGAGACCCAGTACTTC. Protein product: CASSLTRLAGGKETQYF.

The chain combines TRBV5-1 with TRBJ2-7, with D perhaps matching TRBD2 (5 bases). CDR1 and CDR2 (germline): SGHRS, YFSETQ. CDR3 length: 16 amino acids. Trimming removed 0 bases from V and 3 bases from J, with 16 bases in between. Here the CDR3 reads CASSLDLAVRGYEQYF. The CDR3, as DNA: TGCGCCAGCAGCTTGGATCTCGCGGTCCGGGGCTACGAGCAGTACTTC.

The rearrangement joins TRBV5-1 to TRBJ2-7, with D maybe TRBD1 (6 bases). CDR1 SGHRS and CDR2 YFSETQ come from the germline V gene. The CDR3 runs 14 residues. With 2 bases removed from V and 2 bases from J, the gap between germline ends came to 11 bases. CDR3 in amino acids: CASSFRDITYEQYF. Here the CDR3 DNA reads TGCGCCAGCAGCTTCCGGGACATAACCTACGAGCAGTACTTC. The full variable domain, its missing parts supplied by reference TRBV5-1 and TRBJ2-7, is KAGVTQTPRYLIKTRGQQVTLSCSPISGHRSVSWYQQTPGQGLQFLFEYFSETQRNKGNFPGRFSGRQFSNSRSEMNVSTLELGDSALYLCASSFRDITYEQYFGPGTRLTVT.

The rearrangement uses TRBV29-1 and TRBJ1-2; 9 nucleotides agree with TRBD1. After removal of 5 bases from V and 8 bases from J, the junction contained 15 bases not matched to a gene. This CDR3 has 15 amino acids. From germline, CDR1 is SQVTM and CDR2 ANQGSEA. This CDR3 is CSVLRGTGLSGGYTF. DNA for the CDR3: TGCAGCGTTCTTAGGGGGACAGGGTTATCTGGGGGCTACACCTTC.

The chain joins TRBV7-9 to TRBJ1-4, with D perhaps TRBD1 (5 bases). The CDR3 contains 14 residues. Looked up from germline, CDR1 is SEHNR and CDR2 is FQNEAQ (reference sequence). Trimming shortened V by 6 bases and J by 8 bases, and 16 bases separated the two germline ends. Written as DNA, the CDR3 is TGTGCCAGCAGTCTCAGTGGGGCCATGGAAAAACTGTTTTTT. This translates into CASSLSGAMEKLFF. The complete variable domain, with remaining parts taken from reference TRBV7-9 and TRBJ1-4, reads DTGVSQNPRHKITKRGQNVTFRCDPISEHNRLYWYRQTLGQGPEFLTYFQNEAQLEKSRLLSDRFSAERPKGSFSTLEIQRTEQGDSAMYLCASSLSGAMEKLFFGSGTQLSVL.

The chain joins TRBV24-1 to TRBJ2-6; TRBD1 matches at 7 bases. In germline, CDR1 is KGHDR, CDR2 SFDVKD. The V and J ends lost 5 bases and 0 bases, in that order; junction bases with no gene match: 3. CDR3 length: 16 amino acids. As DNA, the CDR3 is TGTGCCACCAGTGCAGGGGGTCCCTCTGGGGCCAACGTCCTGACTTTC. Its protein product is CATSAGGPSGANVLTF.

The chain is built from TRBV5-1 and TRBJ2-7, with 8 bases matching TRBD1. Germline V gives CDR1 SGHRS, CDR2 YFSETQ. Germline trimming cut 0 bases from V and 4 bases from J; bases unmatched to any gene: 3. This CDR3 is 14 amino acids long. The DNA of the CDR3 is TGCGCCAGCAGCTTGGAAGGACAGGGTTACGAGCAGTACTTC. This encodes CASSLEGQGYEQYF. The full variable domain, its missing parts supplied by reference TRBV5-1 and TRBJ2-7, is KAGVTQTPRYLIKTRGQQVTLSCSPISGHRSVSWYQQTPGQGLQFLFEYFSETQRNKGNFPGRFSGRQFSNSRSEMNVSTLELGDSALYLCASSLEGQGYEQYFGPGTRLTVT.

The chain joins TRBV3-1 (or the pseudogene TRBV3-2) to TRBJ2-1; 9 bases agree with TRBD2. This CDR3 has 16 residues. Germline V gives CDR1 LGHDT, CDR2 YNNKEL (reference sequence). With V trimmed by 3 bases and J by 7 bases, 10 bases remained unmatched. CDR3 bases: TGTGCCAGCAGCCACAGAGCGGGAGGTTCGTCAAATGAGCAGTTCTTC. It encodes CASSHRAGGSSNEQFF.

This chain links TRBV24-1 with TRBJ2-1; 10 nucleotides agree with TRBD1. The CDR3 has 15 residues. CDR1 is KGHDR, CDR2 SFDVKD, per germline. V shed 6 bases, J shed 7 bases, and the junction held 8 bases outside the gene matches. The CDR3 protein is CATSPVDRGSNEQFF. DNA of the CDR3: TGTGCCACCAGTCCCGTGGACAGGGGGTCGAATGAGCAGTTCTTC.

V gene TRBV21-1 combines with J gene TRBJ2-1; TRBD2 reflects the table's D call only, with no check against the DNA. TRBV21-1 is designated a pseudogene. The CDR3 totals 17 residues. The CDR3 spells CASSKTSGGPSHNEQFF. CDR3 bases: TGTGCCAGCAGCAAGACTAGCGGGGGGCCCTCTCACAATGAGCAGTTCTTC.

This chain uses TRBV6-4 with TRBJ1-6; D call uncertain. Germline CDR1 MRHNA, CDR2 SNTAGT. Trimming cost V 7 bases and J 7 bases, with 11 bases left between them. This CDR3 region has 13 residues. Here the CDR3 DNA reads TGTGCCAGCACCCGGGGAGGAAATTCACCCCTCCACTTT. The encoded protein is CASTRGGNSPLHF.

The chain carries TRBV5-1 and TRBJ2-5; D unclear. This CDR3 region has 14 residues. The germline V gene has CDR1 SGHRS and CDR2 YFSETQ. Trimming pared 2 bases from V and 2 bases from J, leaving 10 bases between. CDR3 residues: CASSFYQLQETQYF. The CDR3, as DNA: TGCGCCAGCAGCTTCTACCAATTGCAAGAGACCCAGTACTTC.

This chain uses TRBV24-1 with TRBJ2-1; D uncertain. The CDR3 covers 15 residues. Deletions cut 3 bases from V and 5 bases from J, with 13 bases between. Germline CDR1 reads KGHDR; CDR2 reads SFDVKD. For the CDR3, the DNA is TGTGCCACCAGTGATGGAGACCTCCACCACAATGAGCAGTTCTTC. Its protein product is CATSDGDLHHNEQFF.